This entry is about one T cell receptor (beta chain). This entry is derived from a study of blood T cell repertoires in COVID-19. The CDR3 extends over 18 amino acids. Germline assignment: CDR1 SNHLY and CDR2 FYNNEI. Trimming removed 3 bases from V and 0 bases from J; junction bases left unmatched: 11. Authors' data handling: Estimated nucleated cell counts came from reference gene primer amplification. Produced via immunoSEQ multiplex PCR; TCRdb's table is partial and in-frame only. The D gene and trimming were derived from the DNA, and the V and J assignments and clone size from that table. This sample carries more than 110,000 clones, approximately 84% of them seen once, and the ten largest clones take 1.5% to 2%.

The chain couples TRBV2 to TRBJ1-5; 7 positions match TRBD1. What was sequenced was PBMCs or T cells enriched from blood (not recorded which). This receptor was obtained from a young woman who had been exposed to COVID-19. The CDR3 sequence is CASSDKTGRLYSNQPQHF. CDR3 bases: TGTGCCAGCAGTGATAAGACAGGGAGGCTTTATAGCAATCAGCCCCAGCATTTT.